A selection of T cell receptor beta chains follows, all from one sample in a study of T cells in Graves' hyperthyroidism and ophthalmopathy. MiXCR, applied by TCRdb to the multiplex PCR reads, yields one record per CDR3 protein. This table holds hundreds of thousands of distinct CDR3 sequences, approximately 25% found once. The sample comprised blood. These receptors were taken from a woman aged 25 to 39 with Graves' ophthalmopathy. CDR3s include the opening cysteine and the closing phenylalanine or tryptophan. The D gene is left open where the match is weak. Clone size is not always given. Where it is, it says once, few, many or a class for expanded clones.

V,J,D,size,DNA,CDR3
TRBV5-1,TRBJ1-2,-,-,TGCGCCAGCAGCTTGGAAGGGTTCGGTGGCTACACCTTC,CASSLEGFGGYTF
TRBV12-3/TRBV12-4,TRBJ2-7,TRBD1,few,TGTGCCAGCAGTTTTGGCCGGACAGGGGTCGAGCAGTACTTC,CASSFGRTGVEQYF
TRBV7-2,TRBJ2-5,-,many,TGTGCCAGCAGCATAGGAGCCCAGGGGCCCCTCGAGACCCAGTACTTC,CASSIGAQGPLETQYF
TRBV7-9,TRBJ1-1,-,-,TGTGTCAGCAGCGAGGAAGGGAGGAACACTGAAGCTTTCTTT,CVSSEEGRNTEAFF
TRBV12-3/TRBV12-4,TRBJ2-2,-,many,TGTGCCAGCAGGGCTGGACATAACACCGGGGAGCTGTTTTTT,CASRAGHNTGELFF
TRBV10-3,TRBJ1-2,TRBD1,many,TGTGCCATCAGTGAGTCGCAGGGGGACGGGGATGGCTACACCTTC,CAISESQGDGDGYTF
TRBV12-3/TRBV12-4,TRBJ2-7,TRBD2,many,TGTGCCAGCAGTTTGGTAGCGGGGGGTGAGCAGTACTTC,CASSLVAGGEQYF
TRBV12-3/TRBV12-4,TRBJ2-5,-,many,TGTGCCAGCTCTCTTTTTGGGGGGGCACGGGAGACCCAGTACTTC,CASSLFGGARETQYF
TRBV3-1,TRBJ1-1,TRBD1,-,TGTGCCAGCAGCCAAGAGGGACAGCGCACAGACTTTGGGAACACTGAAGCTTTCTTT,CASSQEGQRTDFGNTEAFF
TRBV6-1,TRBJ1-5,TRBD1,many,TGTGCCACCCTCCCCAGACAGGGGTTTCAGCCCCAGCATTTT,CATLPRQGFQPQHF
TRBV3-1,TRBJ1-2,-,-,TGTGCCAGCAGCCGGGCGCGGAAATTCGCCTTC,CASSRARKFAF
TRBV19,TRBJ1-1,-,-,TGTGCCAGTACTTCTAATTGGGGAAGTCGGACTGAAGCTTTCTTT,CASTSNWGSRTEAFF
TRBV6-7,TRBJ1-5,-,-,TGTGCCAGCAGTTACTTCGACGGACACCGCAATCAGCCCCAGCATTTT,CASSYFDGHRNQPQHF
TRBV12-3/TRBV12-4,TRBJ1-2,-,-,TGTGCCAGCAGTTTCAGCAGGGTCACCGGCTACACCTTC,CASSFSRVTGYTF
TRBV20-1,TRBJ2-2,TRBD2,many,TGCAGTGCTAGGGCGGGGGGGGGCACCGGGGAGCTGTTTTTT,CSARAGGGTGELFF
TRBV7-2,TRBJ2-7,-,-,TGTGCCAGCAGCTCAGGGTTACAGCAGTACTTC,CASSSGLQQYF
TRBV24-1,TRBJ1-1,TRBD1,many,TGTGCCACCAGTGGTCAGGGGGCGACTGAAGCTTTCTTT,CATSGQGATEAFF
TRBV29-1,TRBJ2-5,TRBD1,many,TGCAGCGTTGATCAGGGGGAGAACGAAGAGACCCAGTACTTC,CSVDQGENEETQYF
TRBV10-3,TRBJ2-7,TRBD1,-,TGTGCCATCAGTGAACCACAGGACAGGCAAACCTACGAGCAGTACTTC,CAISEPQDRQTYEQYF
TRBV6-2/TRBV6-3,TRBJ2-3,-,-,TGTGCCAGCAAGGAGGGGCCAGATACGCAGTATTTT,CASKEGPDTQYF
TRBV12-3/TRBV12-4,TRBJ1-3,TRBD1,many,TGTGCCAGCAGTTCCGGACCTGACAGGGGGCTAAGCACCATATATTTT,CASSSGPDRGLSTIYF
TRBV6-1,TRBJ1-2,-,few,TGTGCCAGCGGGCCGAATACAGGTTTTGTTAACTATGGCTACACCTTC,CASGPNTGFVNYGYTF
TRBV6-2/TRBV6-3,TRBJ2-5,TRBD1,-,TGTGCCAGCAGTTCCTACCAAGGGGGCGAGACCCAGTACTTC,CASSSYQGGETQYF
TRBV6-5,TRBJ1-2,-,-,TGTGTCAGCAGTTCGGGGACACGCAACTATGGCTACACCTTC,CVSSSGTRNYGYTF
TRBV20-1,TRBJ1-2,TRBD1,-,TGCAGTGCTAGAGGTGGGACAGGGGGGCATGGCTACACCTTC,CSARGGTGGHGYTF
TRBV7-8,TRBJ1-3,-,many,TGTGCCAGCAGCTTAGTTCGGGGGCATGGAAACACCATATATTTT,CASSLVRGHGNTIYF
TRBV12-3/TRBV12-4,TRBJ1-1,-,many,TGTGCCAGCAGTTGGGATGAGGGCGCGGACACTGAAGCTTTCTTT,CASSWDEGADTEAFF
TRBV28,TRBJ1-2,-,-,TGTGCCAGCAGTTCTCCTACTAACTATGGCTACACCTTC,CASSSPTNYGYTF
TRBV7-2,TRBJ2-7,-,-,TGTGCCAGCAGCTTAGCCCCATCGCGCCCGGGGAACGAGCAGTACTTC,CASSLAPSRPGNEQYF
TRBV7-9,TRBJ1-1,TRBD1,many,TGTGCCAGCTCTCTGGACAGGGAGGACACTGAAGCTTTCTTT,CASSLDREDTEAFF
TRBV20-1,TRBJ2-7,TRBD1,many,TGCAGTGCTCCGAAGAGGGGGCTTTTGTACGAGCAGTACTTC,CSAPKRGLLYEQYF
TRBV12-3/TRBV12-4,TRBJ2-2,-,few,TGTGCCAGCAGTCCGGACTGGTCGTACGGGGAGCTGTTTTTT,CASSPDWSYGELFF
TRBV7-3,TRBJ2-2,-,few,TGTGCCAGCAGCTTTAAAGGAGCCGGGGAGCTGTTTTTT,CASSFKGAGELFF
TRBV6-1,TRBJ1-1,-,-,TGTGCCAGCCGGGGTGAGACGCCCCCCCTAAGAGGTGAAGCTTTCTTT,CASRGETPPLRGEAFF
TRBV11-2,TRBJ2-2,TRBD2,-,TGTGCCAGCAGCTTAGGTGGGACTAGCGGGGGCACCGGGGAGCTGTTTTTT,CASSLGGTSGGTGELFF
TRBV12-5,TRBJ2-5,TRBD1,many,TGTGCTAGTGGTTTGTCACCCCCGGGACAGCTAGAAGAGACCCAGTACTTC,CASGLSPPGQLEETQYF
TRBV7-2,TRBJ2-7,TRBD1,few,TGTGCCAGCAGCTCTCGGACAGGTTCGCACGAGCAGTACTTC,CASSSRTGSHEQYF
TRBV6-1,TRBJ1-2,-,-,TGTGCCAGCACCTTGGACAGCCTTAACTATGGCTACACCTTC,CASTLDSLNYGYTF
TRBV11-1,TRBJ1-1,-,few,TGTGCCAGCAGCTTAGCGCCCAGAAGGGCGAACACTGAAGCTTTCTTT,CASSLAPRRANTEAFF
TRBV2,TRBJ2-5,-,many,TGTGCCAGCAGGATAGGAGGGACGGAGACCCAGTACTTC,CASRIGGTETQYF
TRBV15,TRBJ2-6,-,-,TGTGCCACCAGCGGAGAGAGGGGCTCTGGGGCCAACGTCCTGACTTTC,CATSGERGSGANVLTF
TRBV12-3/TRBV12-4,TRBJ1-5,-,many,TGTGCCAGCAGCCAAAACACATTCACTGGGCCCCAGCATTTT,CASSQNTFTGPQHF
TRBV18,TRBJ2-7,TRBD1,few,TGTGCCAGCTCACCACGGATCTTCGACAGGGATTGGACCTACGAGCAGTACTTC,CASSPRIFDRDWTYEQYF
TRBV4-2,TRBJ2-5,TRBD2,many,TGTGCCAGCAGCCAAGAGAGCTCGGGACTAGCGGGGGGACAAGAGACCCAGTACTTC,CASSQESSGLAGGQETQYF
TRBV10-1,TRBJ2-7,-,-,TGCGCCAGCAGGATAAGACACGTCTCCTACGAGCAGTACTTC,CASRIRHVSYEQYF
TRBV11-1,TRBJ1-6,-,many,TGTGCCAGCAGCCCGGGACCCTTGGTTTATAATTCACCCCTCCACTTT,CASSPGPLVYNSPLHF
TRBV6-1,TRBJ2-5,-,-,TGTGCCAGCAGTGAGATCAACAGAGGGATCTACCAAGAGACCCAGTACTTC,CASSEINRGIYQETQYF
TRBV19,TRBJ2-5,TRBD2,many,TGTGCCAGTAGTATCCGGACTAGCGGGGGGGCGTGGCAAGAGACCCAGTACTTC,CASSIRTSGGAWQETQYF
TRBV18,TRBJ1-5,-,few,TGTGCCAGCTCACCCCCAAGCGGGCGACCCCAGCATTTT,CASSPPSGRPQHF
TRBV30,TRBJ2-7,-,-,TGTGCCTGTGTTGGCGGAACCTACGAGCAGTACTTC,CACVGGTYEQYF
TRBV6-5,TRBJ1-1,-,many,TGTGCCAGCAGTCAGCAGGTGCGGCATGAAGCTTTCTTT,CASSQQVRHEAFF
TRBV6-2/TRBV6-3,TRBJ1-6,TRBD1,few,TGTGCCAGCAGTTTCACCTTCGGGACAGGAAATAATTCACCCCTCCACTTT,CASSFTFGTGNNSPLHF
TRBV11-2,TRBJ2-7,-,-,TGTGCCAGCAGCTTAGGAGTGGTGAGTTACGATCAGTACTTC,CASSLGVVSYDQYF
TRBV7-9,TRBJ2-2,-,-,TGTGCCAGCAGCCCGTTGGGGTTACCGGAGCTGTTTTTT,CASSPLGLPELFF
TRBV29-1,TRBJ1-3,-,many,TGCAGCGTTCTTCAGCCTGGAAACACCATATATTTT,CSVLQPGNTIYF
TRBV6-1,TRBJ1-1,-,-,TGTGCCAGCAGTGGACCCGTGAACACTGAAGCTTTCTTT,CASSGPVNTEAFF
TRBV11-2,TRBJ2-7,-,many,TGTGCCAGCAGCTTAGTGGAGGGGGTCATCTACGAGCAGTACTTC,CASSLVEGVIYEQYF
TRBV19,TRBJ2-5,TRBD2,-,TGTGCCAGTAGTGGCTCGGGACTAGCGGGAGCTCTGCAAGAGACCCAGTACTTC,CASSGSGLAGALQETQYF
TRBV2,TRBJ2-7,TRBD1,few,TGTGCCAGCAGTCCCACCTTAGGGACAGGGGATAACGAGCAGTACTTC,CASSPTLGTGDNEQYF
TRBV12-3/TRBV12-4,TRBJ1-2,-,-,TGTGCCAGCAGTCCCAAGACGGGAAGTTATGGCTACACCTTC,CASSPKTGSYGYTF